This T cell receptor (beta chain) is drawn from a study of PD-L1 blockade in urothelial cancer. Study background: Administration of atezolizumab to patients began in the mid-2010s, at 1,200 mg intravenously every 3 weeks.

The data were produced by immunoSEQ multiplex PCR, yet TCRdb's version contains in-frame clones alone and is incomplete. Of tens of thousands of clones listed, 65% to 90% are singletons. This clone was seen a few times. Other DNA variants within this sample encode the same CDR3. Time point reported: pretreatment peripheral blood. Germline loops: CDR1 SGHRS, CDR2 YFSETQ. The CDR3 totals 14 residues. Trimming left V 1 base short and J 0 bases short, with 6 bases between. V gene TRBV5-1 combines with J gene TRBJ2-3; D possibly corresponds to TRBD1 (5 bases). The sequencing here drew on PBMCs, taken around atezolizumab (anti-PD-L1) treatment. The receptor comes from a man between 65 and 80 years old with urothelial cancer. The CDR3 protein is CASSLRQSTDTQYF. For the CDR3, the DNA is TGCGCCAGCAGCTTGAGACAGAGCACAGATACGCAGTATTTT.